These 22 T cell receptor beta chains were sequenced from one sample in a study of CXCR3-negative and CXCR3-positive naive CD8 T cells. The method, 5' RACE with UMI labels, was used to prepare the TRB cDNA libraries. Following a re-call of the 5' RACE reads, TCRdb has one entry per CDR3 protein and lacks DNA. This listing includes tens of thousands of distinct CDR3 sequences. Sample: memory CD8+ T cells from blood. The receptors here all came from a human donor in good health. Some clones in this sample may be carry-over from other donors' samples.

The V gene is TRBV2, the J gene TRBJ2-3; lacking DNA, the TRBD2 call made by TCRdb goes unchecked. CDR1 is SNHLY and CDR2 is FYNNEI in the germline V gene. The CDR3 runs to 14 residues. The CDR3 sequence: CARPTSGGADTQYF.

This chain connects TRBV6-6 to TRBJ1-4; TCRdb designates TRBD1, a call that cannot be tested without DNA. This CDR3 has 13 amino acids. Per the germline V gene, CDR1 is MNHNY and CDR2 is SVGAGI (reference sequence). Here the CDR3 reads CASRDGRGEKLFF.

The chain combines TRBV15 with TRBJ2-1; TCRdb returns TRBD1, unconfirmable since there is no DNA. CDR1 is LNHNV and CDR2 is YYDKDF in the germline V gene (reference sequence). This CDR3 comprises 16 residues. The CDR3: CATSREEGVGNNEQFF. The entire variable domain, with the rest obtained from reference TRBV15 and TRBJ2-1, is as follows: DAMVIQNPRYQVTQFGKPVTLSCSQTLNHNVMYWYQQKSSQAPKLLFHYYDKDFNNEADTPDNFQSRRPNTSFCFLDIRSPGLGDTAMYLCATSREEGVGNNEQFFGPGTRLTVL.

The gene calls are TRBV3-1 and TRBJ2-4. Looked up from germline, CDR1 is LGHDT and CDR2 is YNNKEL (reference sequence). There are 13 residues in the CDR3. CDR3 loop: CASSQDLTDIQYF.

The rearrangement joins TRBV20-1 to TRBJ1-1; checking the TCRdb D call of TRBD1 is not possible without DNA. The germline V gene encodes CDR1 DFQATT and CDR2 SNEGSKA (reference sequence). This CDR3 region has 14 residues. CDR3 residues: CSARDPGSDTEAFF.

This sequence joins TRBV7-2 and TRBJ1-1; the TCRdb D gene call, TRBD1, has no DNA to confirm it. This CDR3 has 15 amino acids. In germline, CDR1 is SGHTA, CDR2 FQGNSA. CDR3 region: CASSLGKGLNTEAFF. Full variable domain (missing parts from reference TRBV7-2 and TRBJ1-1): GAGVSQSPSNKVTEKGKDVELRCDPISGHTALYWYRQSLGQGLEFLIYFQGNSAPDKSGLPSDRFSAERTGGSVSTLTIQRTQQEDSAVYLCASSLGKGLNTEAFFGQGTRLTVV.

CDR3: CASSPTDGNSGANVLTF. This sequence joins TRBV6-5 and TRBJ2-6. The CDR3 covers 17 residues. The germline V gene encodes CDR1 MNHEY and CDR2 SVGAGI.

The chain joins TRBV6-4 to TRBJ2-1; the TCRdb call, TRBD1, lacks DNA for checking. Per germline, CDR1 MRHNA and CDR2 SNTAGT. This CDR3 is 14 amino acids long. CDR3 region: CASSDLTGGNEQFF.

This chain links TRBV7-3 with TRBJ2-5; absent DNA, TCRdb's TRBD2 call cannot be checked. This CDR3 comprises 15 residues. Germline V lookup: CDR1 SGHTA, CDR2 FQGTGA. CDR3 region: CASSLSGLVGETQYF.

The V call is TRBV4-1, the J call TRBJ2-1; TCRdb reports TRBD1, a call that lacks DNA to check it against. The CDR3 consists of 16 residues. Germline-derived CDR1 and CDR2 are MGHRA and YSYEKL. The CDR3 spells CASSLTRDRPLDEQFF.

This chain uses TRBV29-1 with TRBJ1-3. Germline CDR1 SQVTM, CDR2 ANQGSEA. The CDR3 loop spans 13 amino acids. The CDR3 is CSVDGGPGNTIYF. Full variable domain (missing parts from reference TRBV29-1 and TRBJ1-3): SAVISQKPSRDICQRGTSLTIQCQVDSQVTMMFWYRQQPGQSLTLIATANQGSEATYESGFVIDKFPISRPNLTFSTLTVSNMSPEDSSIYLCSVDGGPGNTIYFGEGSWLTVV.

The chain is built from TRBV5-1 and TRBJ1-2; the TCRdb D gene call, TRBD1, has no DNA to confirm it. Germline V gene data show CDR1 as SGHRS and CDR2 as YFSETQ. The CDR3 contains 14 residues. The CDR3 here is CASRPGITDYGYTF.

The rearrangement uses TRBV6-6 and TRBJ1-2; TCRdb proposes TRBD1, but this gene call is untestable without DNA. Germline loops: CDR1 MNHNY, CDR2 SVGAGI (reference sequence). The CDR3 extends over 12 amino acids. CDR3 residues: CASLGGAYGYTF.

This rearrangement joins TRBV6-2 or TRBV6-3 to TRBJ2-3. Per the germline V gene, CDR1 is MNHEY and CDR2 is SVGEGT. This CDR3 comprises 13 residues. The CDR3 here is CASQPSETDTQYF.

The chain carries TRBV28 and TRBJ2-5. The germline V gene has CDR1 MDHEN and CDR2 SYDVKM. CDR3 length equals 13 residues. The CDR3 protein is CASTTFIQETQYF.

The chain joins TRBV4-2 to TRBJ2-1; the D call of TRBD1 rests on TCRdb alone, since no DNA is present to check it. The germline V gene encodes CDR1 LGHNA and CDR2 YNFKEQ. The CDR3 runs 17 residues. The CDR3 spells CASSQTRGGGELNEQFF.

V is TRBV7-9 and J is TRBJ1-1; TCRdb calls TRBD1, which cannot be checked without DNA. The CDR3 sequence is 14 residues long. Germline CDR1 is SEHNR and CDR2 is FQNEAQ (reference sequence). This chain's CDR3 is CASSDLGVNTEAFF.

The chain links TRBV28 to TRBJ2-3; TCRdb outputs TRBD1, but without DNA this stays unchecked. Germline V CDR1 and CDR2: MDHEN, SYDVKM. CDR3 length: 14 amino acids. The CDR3: CASSLQGGADTQYF.

The chain joins TRBV2 to TRBJ2-3; TCRdb outputs TRBD2, but without DNA this stays unchecked. The germline CDR1 and CDR2 sequences are SNHLY and FYNNEI. The CDR3 is 13 residues long. CDR3 region: CASDYNSGDTQYF.

V and J are TRBV2 and TRBJ2-1. The length of the CDR3 is 13 residues. The germline gives CDR1 SNHLY, CDR2 FYNNEI. CDR3 sequence reads: CASRVTSHNEQFF.

The J gene is TRBJ2-5, the V gene TRBV13; the D gene TCRdb calls, TRBD1, cannot be checked with no DNA. This CDR3 is built from 14 residues. Germline values: CDR1 PRHDT, CDR2 FYEKMQ (reference sequence). This CDR3 is CASSPRTGQETQYF.

CDR3 protein: CASRDRQGPDTQYF. The chain joins TRBV2 to TRBJ2-3; the TRBD1 assignment by TCRdb is unverifiable without DNA. This CDR3 region has 14 residues. The germline gives CDR1 SNHLY, CDR2 FYNNEI. The full variable domain, its missing parts supplied by reference TRBV2 and TRBJ2-3, is EPEVTQTPSHQVTQMGQEVILRCVPISNHLYFYWYRQILGQKVEFLVSFYNNEISEKSEIFDDQFSVERPDGSNFTLKIRSTKLEDSAMYFCASRDRQGPDTQYFGPGTRLTVL.